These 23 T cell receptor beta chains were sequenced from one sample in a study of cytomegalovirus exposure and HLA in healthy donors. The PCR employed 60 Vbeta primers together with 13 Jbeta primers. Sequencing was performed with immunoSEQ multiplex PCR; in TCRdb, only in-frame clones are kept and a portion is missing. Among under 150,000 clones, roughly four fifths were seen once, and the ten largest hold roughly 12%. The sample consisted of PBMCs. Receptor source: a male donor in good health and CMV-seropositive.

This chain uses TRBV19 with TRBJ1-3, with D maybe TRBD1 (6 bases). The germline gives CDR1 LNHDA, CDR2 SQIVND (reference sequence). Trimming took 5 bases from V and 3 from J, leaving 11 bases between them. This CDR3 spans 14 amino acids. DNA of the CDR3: TGTGCCAGTAGTGCCGAACAGGGTGGAAACACCATATATTTT. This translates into CASSAEQGGNTIYF. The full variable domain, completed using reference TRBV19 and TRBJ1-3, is DGGITQSPKYLFRKEGQNVTLSCEQNLNHDAMYWYRQDPGQGLRLIYYSQIVNDFQKGDIAEGYSVSREKKESFPLTVTSAQKNPTAFYLCASSAEQGGNTIYFGEGSWLTVV.

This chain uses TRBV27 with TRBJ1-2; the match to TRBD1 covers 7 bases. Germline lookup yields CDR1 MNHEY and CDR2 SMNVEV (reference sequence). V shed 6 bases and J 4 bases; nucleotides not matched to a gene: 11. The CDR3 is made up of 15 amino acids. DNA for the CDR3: TGTGCCAGCAGGATGAACAGGGGTGTGGGCTATGGCTACACCTTC. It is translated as CASRMNRGVGYGYTF.

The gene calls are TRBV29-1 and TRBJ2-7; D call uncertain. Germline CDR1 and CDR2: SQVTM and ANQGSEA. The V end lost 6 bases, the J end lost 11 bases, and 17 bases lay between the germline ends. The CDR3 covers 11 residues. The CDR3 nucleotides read TGCAGCGTCCTAGGATCGGAGTGGGAGTACTTC. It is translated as CSVLGSEWEYF.

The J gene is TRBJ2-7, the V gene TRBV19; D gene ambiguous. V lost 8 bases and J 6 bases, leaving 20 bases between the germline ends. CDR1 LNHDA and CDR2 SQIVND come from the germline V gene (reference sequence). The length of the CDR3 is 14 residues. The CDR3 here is CASSLTVQGGEQYF. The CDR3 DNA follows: TGTGCCAGTTCACTGACCGTACAAGGCGGCGAGCAGTACTTC.

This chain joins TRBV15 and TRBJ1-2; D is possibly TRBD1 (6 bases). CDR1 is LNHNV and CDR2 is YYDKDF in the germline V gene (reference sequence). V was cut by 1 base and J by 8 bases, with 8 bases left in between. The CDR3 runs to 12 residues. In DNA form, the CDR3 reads TGTGCCACCAGCAGAGCAGGGGTAGGCTACACCTTC. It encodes CATSRAGVGYTF. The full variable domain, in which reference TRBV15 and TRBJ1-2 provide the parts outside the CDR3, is DAMVIQNPRYQVTQFGKPVTLSCSQTLNHNVMYWYQQKSSQAPKLLFHYYDKDFNNEADTPDNFQSRRPNTSFCFLDIRSPGLGDTAMYLCATSRAGVGYTFGSGTRLTVV.

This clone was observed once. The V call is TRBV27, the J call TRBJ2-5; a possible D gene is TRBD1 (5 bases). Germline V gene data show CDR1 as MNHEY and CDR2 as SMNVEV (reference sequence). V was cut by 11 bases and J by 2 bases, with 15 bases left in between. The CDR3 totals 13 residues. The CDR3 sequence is CASSVGDQETQYF. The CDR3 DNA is TGTGCCTCGTCGGTAGGGGATCAAGAGACCCAGTACTTC.

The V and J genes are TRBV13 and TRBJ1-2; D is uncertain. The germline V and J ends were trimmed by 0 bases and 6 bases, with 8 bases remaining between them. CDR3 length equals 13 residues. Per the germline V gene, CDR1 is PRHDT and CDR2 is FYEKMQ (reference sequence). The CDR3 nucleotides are TGTGCCAGCAGCTTAGGACTTGGAGATGGCTACACCTTC. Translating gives CASSLGLGDGYTF.

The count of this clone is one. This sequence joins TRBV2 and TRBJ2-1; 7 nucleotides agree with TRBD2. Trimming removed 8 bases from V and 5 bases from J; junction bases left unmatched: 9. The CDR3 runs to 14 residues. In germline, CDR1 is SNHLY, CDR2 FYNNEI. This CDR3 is CASRGVAGHNEQFF. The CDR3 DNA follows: TGTGCCAGCCGCGGGGTAGCGGGCCACAATGAGCAGTTCTTC. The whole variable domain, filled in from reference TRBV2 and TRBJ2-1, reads EPEVTQTPSHQVTQMGQEVILRCVPISNHLYFYWYRQILGQKVEFLVSFYNNEISEKSEIFDDQFSVERPDGSNFTLKIRSTKLEDSAMYFCASRGVAGHNEQFFGPGTRLTVL.

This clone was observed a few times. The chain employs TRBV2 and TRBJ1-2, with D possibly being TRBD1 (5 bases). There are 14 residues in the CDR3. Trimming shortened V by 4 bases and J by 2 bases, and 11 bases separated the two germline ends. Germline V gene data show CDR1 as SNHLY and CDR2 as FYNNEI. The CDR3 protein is CASSAGRENYGYTF. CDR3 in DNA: TGTGCCAGCAGTGCCGGCAGGGAAAACTATGGCTACACCTTC.

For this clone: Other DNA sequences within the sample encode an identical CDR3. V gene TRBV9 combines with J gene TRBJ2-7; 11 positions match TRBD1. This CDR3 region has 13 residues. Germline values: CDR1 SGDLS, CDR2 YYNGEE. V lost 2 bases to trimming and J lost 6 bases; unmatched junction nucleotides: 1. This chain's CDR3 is CASSVGQGGEQYF. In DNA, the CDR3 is TGTGCCAGCAGCGTGGGACAGGGGGGCGAGCAGTACTTC.

The CDR3 loop is CATRRRRGSGETQYF. The CDR3 DNA reads as TGTGCCACTCGACGTCGCAGGGGGTCGGGAGAGACCCAGTACTTC. The chain employs TRBV27 and TRBJ2-5; the match to TRBD1 covers 7 bases. CDR3 size: 15 residues. Germline CDR1 and CDR2: MNHEY and SMNVEV (reference sequence). J was trimmed by 4 bases and V by 10 bases; bases with no gene match: 15.

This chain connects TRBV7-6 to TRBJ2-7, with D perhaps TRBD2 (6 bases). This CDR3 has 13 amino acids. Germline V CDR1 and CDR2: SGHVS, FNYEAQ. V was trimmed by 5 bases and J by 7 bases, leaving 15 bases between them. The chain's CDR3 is CASSPEVGGEQYF. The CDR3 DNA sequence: TGTGCCAGCAGCCCCGAAGTCGGGGGAGAGCAGTACTTC.

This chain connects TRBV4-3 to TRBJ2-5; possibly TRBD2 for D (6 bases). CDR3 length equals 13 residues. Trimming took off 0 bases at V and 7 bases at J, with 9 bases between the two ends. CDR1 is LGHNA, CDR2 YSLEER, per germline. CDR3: CASSQDLGGTQYF. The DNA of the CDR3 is TGCGCCAGCAGCCAAGATCTCGGGGGGACCCAGTACTTC.

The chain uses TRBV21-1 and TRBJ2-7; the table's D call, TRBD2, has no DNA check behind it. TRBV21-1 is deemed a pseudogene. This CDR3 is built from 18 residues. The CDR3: CASSMGLRLADTSYEQYF. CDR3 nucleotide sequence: TGTGCCAGCAGCATGGGGCTGAGACTAGCGGATACTTCCTACGAGCAGTACTTC.

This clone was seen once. The CDR3 is CASSPVGSTSGREQYF. CDR3 in DNA: TGTGCCAGCTCACCGGTGGGTTCGACTAGCGGGAGAGAGCAGTACTTC. This chain joins TRBV18 and TRBJ2-7; 12 bases are shared with TRBD2. This CDR3 has 16 amino acids. Germline V gives CDR1 KGHSH, CDR2 LQKENI. V shed 3 bases, J shed 7 bases, and the junction held 10 bases outside the gene matches. The full variable domain, in which reference TRBV18 and TRBJ2-7 provide the parts outside the CDR3, is NAGVMQNPRHLVRRRGQEARLRCSPMKGHSHVYWYRQLPEEGLKFMVYLQKENIIDESGMPKERFSAEFPKEGPSILRIQQVVRGDSAAYFCASSPVGSTSGREQYFGPGTRLTVT.

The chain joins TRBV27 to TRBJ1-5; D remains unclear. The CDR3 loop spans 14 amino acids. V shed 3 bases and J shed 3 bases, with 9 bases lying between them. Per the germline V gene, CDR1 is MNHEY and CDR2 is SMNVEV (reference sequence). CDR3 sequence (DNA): TGTGCCAGCAGTTTCCGAGGTAACAATCAGCCCCAGCATTTT. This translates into CASSFRGNNQPQHF.

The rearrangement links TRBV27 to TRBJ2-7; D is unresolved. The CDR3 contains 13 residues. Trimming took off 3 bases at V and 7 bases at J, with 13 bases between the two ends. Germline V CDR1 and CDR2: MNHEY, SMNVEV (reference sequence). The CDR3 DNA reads TGTGCCAGCAGTTTGAACTCCTTGTGGGAGCAGTACTTC. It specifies CASSLNSLWEQYF.

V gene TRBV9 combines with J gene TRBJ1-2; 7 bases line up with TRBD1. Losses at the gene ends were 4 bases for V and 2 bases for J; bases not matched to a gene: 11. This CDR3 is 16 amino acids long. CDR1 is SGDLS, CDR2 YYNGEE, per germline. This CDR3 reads CASSQPQDRRNYGYTF. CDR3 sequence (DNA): TGTGCCAGCAGCCAACCCCAGGACAGGAGAAACTATGGCTACACCTTC.

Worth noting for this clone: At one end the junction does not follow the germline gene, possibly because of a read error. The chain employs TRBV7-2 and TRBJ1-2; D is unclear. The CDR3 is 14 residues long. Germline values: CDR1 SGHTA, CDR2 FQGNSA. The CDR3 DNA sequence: TGTGCCAGCAGCCCTCGCGCGGCTAACTATCGCTACACCTTC. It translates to CASSPRAANYRYTF.

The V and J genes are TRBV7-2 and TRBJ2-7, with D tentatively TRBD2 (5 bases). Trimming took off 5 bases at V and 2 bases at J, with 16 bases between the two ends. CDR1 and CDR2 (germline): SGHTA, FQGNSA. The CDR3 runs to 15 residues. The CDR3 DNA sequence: TGTGCCAGCAGCCAGTCCACGGGGAACCCCTACGAGCAGTACTTC. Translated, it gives CASSQSTGNPYEQYF.

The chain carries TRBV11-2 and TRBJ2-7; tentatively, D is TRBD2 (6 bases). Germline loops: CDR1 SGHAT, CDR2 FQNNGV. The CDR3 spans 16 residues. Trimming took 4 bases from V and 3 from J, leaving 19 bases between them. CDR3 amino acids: CASSYTGRQADYEQYF. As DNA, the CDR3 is TGTGCCAGCAGCTACACGGGGAGGCAGGCGGACTACGAGCAGTACTTC.

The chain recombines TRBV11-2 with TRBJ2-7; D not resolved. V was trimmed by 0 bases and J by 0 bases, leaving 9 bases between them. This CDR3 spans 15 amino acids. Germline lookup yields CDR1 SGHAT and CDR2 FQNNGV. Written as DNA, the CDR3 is TGTGCCAGCAGCTTAGAAGAGGTGAGCTCCTACGAGCAGTACTTC. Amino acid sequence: CASSLEEVSSYEQYF.

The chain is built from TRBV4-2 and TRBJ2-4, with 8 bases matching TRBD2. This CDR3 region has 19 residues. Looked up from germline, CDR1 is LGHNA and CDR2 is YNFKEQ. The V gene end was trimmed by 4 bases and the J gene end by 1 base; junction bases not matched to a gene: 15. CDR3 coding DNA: TGTGCCAGCAGCCGAAAAGGTGAAGCGGGAGCGGGGGCCAAAAACATTCAGTACTTC. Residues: CASSRKGEAGAGAKNIQYF.